One and the same sample provided the 9 T cell receptor beta chains below, sequenced in a study of T cell responses to AZD1222 COVID-19 vaccine. Clones were sequenced by immunoSEQ multiplex PCR, and TCRdb holds only the in-frame ones, with some missing. Among some 170,000 clones, around nine tenths were seen once, and the ten largest hold approximately 1.6%. Sample: peripheral blood, taken on day 0 of AZD1222 vaccination. All receptors derive from an adult in good health.

The V and J genes are TRBV4-3 and TRBJ1-1; D not resolved. V lost 1 base and J 2 bases, leaving 11 bases between the germline ends. CDR1 and CDR2 from the germline V gene are LGHNA and YSLEER. This CDR3 contains 15 residues. This CDR3 is CASSQAFAFNTEAFF. CDR3 sequence (DNA): TGCGCCAGCAGCCAAGCTTTCGCCTTTAACACTGAAGCTTTCTTT.

This chain links TRBV5-4 with TRBJ2-5; TRBD1 agrees at 7 bases. From germline, CDR1 is SGHNT and CDR2 YYREEE (reference sequence). Trimming at V came to 4 bases and at J to 2 bases, leaving 5 bases not matched to a gene. The CDR3 consists of 14 residues. The DNA of the CDR3 is TGTGCCAGCAGCAAAGGGACAGCTCAAGAGACCCAGTACTTC. Protein: CASSKGTAQETQYF.

The V gene is TRBV7-9, the J gene TRBJ1-2; the D gene is possibly TRBD1 (5 bases). Trimming removed 5 bases from V and 7 bases from J, with 17 bases in between. The CDR3 has 14 amino acids. Germline CDR1 SEHNR, CDR2 FQNEAQ (reference sequence). This CDR3 is CASSPSLSRAGYTF. The CDR3, as DNA: TGTGCCAGCAGCCCAAGCCTCAGCAGGGCTGGCTACACCTTC.

The J gene is TRBJ1-1, the V gene TRBV10-3; 7 bases are shared with TRBD1. J was trimmed by 0 bases and V by 3 bases; bases with no gene match: 4. The CDR3 consists of 15 residues. The V gene's germline CDR1 is ENHRY and CDR2 SYGVKD. The CDR3 coding sequence is TGTGCCATCAGTGACCCGGGACAGTTGAACACTGAAGCTTTCTTT. Encoded protein: CAISDPGQLNTEAFF.

V and J are TRBV27 and TRBJ2-3, with 9 bases fitting TRBD2. The trim removed 5 bases at V and 9 bases at J, leaving 18 bases unmatched. Germline V gives CDR1 MNHEY, CDR2 SMNVEV (reference sequence). CDR3 length equals 17 residues. CDR3 coding DNA: TGTGCCAGCAGTATACCCTCCGGGGGTTTAGCGGGAGTGACGCAGTATTTT. Translating gives CASSIPSGGLAGVTQYF.

This chain links TRBV11-2 with TRBJ1-5; D remains ambiguous. This CDR3 has 13 residues. The V end lost 3 bases, the J end lost 1 base, and 4 bases lay between the germline ends. Germline loops: CDR1 SGHAT, CDR2 FQNNGV. The CDR3 nucleotides read TGTGCCAGCAGCTTTGGGAGCAATCAGCCCCAGCATTTT. Translation: CASSFGSNQPQHF.

The gene calls are TRBV19 and TRBJ1-1, with no clear D. Germline CDR1 is LNHDA and CDR2 is SQIVND (reference sequence). The V end lost 7 bases, the J end lost 7 bases, and 19 bases lay between the germline ends. The CDR3 covers 14 residues. The DNA of the CDR3 is TGTGCCAGTATCAAAAGGGTTTCCACCCATGAAGCTTTCTTT. Translated, it gives CASIKRVSTHEAFF. The full variable domain, completed using reference TRBV19 and TRBJ1-1, is DGGITQSPKYLFRKEGQNVTLSCEQNLNHDAMYWYRQDPGQGLRLIYYSQIVNDFQKGDIAEGYSVSREKKESFPLTVTSAQKNPTAFYLCASIKRVSTHEAFFGQGTRLTVV.

The chain combines TRBV23-1 with TRBJ2-7; D is ambiguous. TRBV23-1 is treated as an ORF (open reading frame) with a function not yet certain. This CDR3 region has 14 residues. The V end lost 3 bases, the J end lost 3 bases, and 12 bases lay between the germline ends. CDR3 coding DNA: TGCGCCAGCAGTCACGGGTCAAGGGACTACGAGCAGTACGTC. Protein: CASSHGSRDYEQYV.

About this clone itself: The same CDR3 can be traced to other DNA sequences in this sample. J is TRBJ1-2 and V is TRBV6-5; no clear D gene. Germline CDR1 MNHEY, CDR2 SVGAGI. Trimming shortened V by 7 bases and J by 5 bases, and 11 bases separated the two germline ends. The length of the CDR3 is 12 residues. Written as DNA, the CDR3 is TGTGCCAGCACCGACACGACGTATGGCTACACCTTC. The encoded protein is CASTDTTYGYTF.